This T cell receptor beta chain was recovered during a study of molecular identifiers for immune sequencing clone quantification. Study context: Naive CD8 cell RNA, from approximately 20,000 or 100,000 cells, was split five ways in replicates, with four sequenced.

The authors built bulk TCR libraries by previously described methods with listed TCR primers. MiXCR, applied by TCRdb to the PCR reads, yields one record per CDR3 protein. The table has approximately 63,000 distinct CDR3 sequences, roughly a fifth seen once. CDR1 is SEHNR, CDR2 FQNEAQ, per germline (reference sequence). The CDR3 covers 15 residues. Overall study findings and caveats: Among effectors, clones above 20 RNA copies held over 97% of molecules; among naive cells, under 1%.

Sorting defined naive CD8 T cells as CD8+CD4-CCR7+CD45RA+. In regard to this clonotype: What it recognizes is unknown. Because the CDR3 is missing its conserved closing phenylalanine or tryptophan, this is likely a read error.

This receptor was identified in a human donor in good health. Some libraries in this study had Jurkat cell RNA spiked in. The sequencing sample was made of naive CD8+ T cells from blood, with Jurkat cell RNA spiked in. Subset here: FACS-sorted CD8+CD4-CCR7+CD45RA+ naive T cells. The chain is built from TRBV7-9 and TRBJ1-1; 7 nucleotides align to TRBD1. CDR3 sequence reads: CASSLGGQLNAEAFS. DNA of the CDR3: TGTGCCAGCAGCTTAGGGGGACAGCTGAACGCTGAAGCTTTCTCT.